The 31 T cell receptor beta chains given below trace back to one sample, sequenced in a study of T cell repertoires in cytomegalovirus infection. Using its own MiXCR run on the reads, TCRdb lists one record per CDR3 protein. The table has hundreds of thousands of distinct CDR3 sequences, approximately 40% seen once. The sample was PBMCs. The receptors here all came from a human donor in good health (CMV status not recorded). Some clones in this sample may be carry-over from other donors' samples.

This clonotype was seen more than once but under ten times. For the CDR3, the DNA is TGTGCCAGCAGCTTATGGAGAGGAGATTCACCCCTCCACTTT. Translated: CASSLWRGDSPLHF. V and J are TRBV7-2 and TRBJ1-6; D call uncertain. Germline-derived CDR1 and CDR2 are SGHTA and FQGNSA. The ends were cut back, 2 bases at V and 8 bases at J, with 10 bases in the middle. This CDR3 has 14 amino acids.

This rearrangement joins TRBV7-6 to TRBJ1-3; D is perhaps TRBD1 (6 bases). Trimming removed 5 bases from V and 0 bases from J, with 14 bases in between. Looked up from germline, CDR1 is SGHVS and CDR2 is FNYEAQ. The CDR3 has 16 residues. The DNA of the CDR3 is TGTGCCAGCAGCCCGTCGGACAGCCGCTCTGGAAACACCATATATTTT. As protein: CASSPSDSRSGNTIYF.

The chain carries TRBV5-5 and TRBJ1-2; D is ambiguous. The CDR3 is made up of 14 amino acids. The V gene's germline CDR1 is SGHKS and CDR2 YYEKEE (reference sequence). V was shortened by 1 base and J by 3 bases, with 10 bases between the two germline ends. The CDR3 loop reads CASSLFGLDYGYTF. CDR3 in DNA: TGTGCCAGCAGCTTGTTCGGACTCGACTATGGCTACACCTTC.

In the case of this clonotype: This may be a read error: a much more frequent sequence differs by one nucleotide. The rearrangement joins TRBV7-2 to TRBJ1-1; D gene uncertain. Trimming removed 3 bases from V and 4 bases from J, with 12 bases in between. The CDR3 runs to 14 residues. Germline V gene lookup returns CDR1 SGHTA and CDR2 FQGNSA. CDR3 protein: CASSFGQPGTEAFF. In DNA, the CDR3 is TGTGCCAGCAGCTTTGGGCAGCCGGGCACTGAAGCTTTCTTT. The full variable domain, rest sourced from reference TRBV7-2 and TRBJ1-1, is GAGVSQSPSNKVTEKGKDVELRCDPISGHTALYWYRQSLGQGLEFLIYFQGNSAPDKSGLPSDRFSAERTGGSVSTLTIQRTQQEDSAVYLCASSFGQPGTEAFFGQGTRLTVV.

The chain is built from TRBV14 and TRBJ2-7, with D hard to call. The V end was cut by 2 bases, the J end by 9 bases, with 23 bases between. This CDR3 region has 16 residues. Germline CDR1 and CDR2: SGHDN and FVKESK. CDR3 region: CASSQRRTPPLIAQYF. CDR3 nucleotide sequence: TGTGCCAGCAGCCAACGTAGGACCCCTCCTCTGATCGCGCAGTACTTC. Based on the CDR3 plus reference TRBV14 and TRBJ2-7, the full variable domain is EAGVTQFPSHSVIEKGQTVTLRCDPISGHDNLYWYRRVMGKEIKFLLHFVKESKQDESGMPNNRFLAERTGGTYSTLKVQPAELEDSGVYFCASSQRRTPPLIAQYFGPGTRLTVT.

The rearrangement joins TRBV7-9 to TRBJ2-3; 8 nucleotides align to TRBD1. The CDR3 has 16 residues. J was trimmed by 4 bases and V by 5 bases; bases with no gene match: 11. The germline V gene encodes CDR1 SEHNR and CDR2 FQNEAQ (reference sequence). The CDR3 region is CASSKGTGRIADTQYF. CDR3 nucleotide sequence: TGTGCCAGCAGCAAAGGGACAGGCCGTATCGCAGATACGCAGTATTTT. The full variable domain, rest sourced from reference TRBV7-9 and TRBJ2-3, is DTGVSQNPRHKITKRGQNVTFRCDPISEHNRLYWYRQTLGQGPEFLTYFQNEAQLEKSRLLSDRFSAERPKGSFSTLEIQRTEQGDSAMYLCASSKGTGRIADTQYFGPGTRLTVL.

This clonotype was observed a handful of times. This chain connects TRBV28 to TRBJ1-2; maybe TRBD1 (5 bases). The V gene's germline CDR1 is MDHEN and CDR2 SYDVKM. The V gene lost 5 bases and the J gene lost 4 bases, with 17 bases spanning the gap. The CDR3 length is 15 residues. CDR3 residues: CASSPQGVRTYGYTF. The CDR3 coding sequence is TGTGCCAGCAGTCCTCAGGGAGTTCGGACCTATGGCTACACCTTC.

The V and J genes are TRBV19 and TRBJ1-3, with unresolved D. The germline V gene has CDR1 LNHDA and CDR2 SQIVND (reference sequence). The CDR3 is 14 residues long. Trimming took 3 bases from V and 8 from J, leaving 14 bases between them. In DNA form, the CDR3 reads TGTGCCAGTAGTATTGCGGGGATACGAGACACCATATATTTT. Protein product: CASSIAGIRDTIYF.

This clonotype was detected only a few times. The gene calls are TRBV14 and TRBJ2-2, with no clear D. CDR1 SGHDN and CDR2 FVKESK come from the germline V gene. The CDR3 contains 16 residues. Trimming took off 1 base at V and 6 bases at J, with 15 bases between the two ends. Here the CDR3 reads CASSQVPAGYAGELFF. The CDR3 DNA follows: TGTGCCAGCAGCCAAGTTCCGGCCGGTTATGCCGGGGAGCTGTTTTTT.

The chain employs TRBV7-6 and TRBJ1-5, with no clear D. The CDR3 loop spans 14 amino acids. From germline, CDR1 is SGHVS and CDR2 FNYEAQ. With 5 bases removed from V and 6 bases from J, the gap between germline ends came to 14 bases. The CDR3 DNA reads as TGTGCCAGCAGCCCCCCGGGGTTGGGTCAGCCCCAGCATTTT. Translating it yields CASSPPGLGQPQHF.

The chain combines TRBV30 with TRBJ1-1; 8 bases match TRBD1. This CDR3 spans 17 amino acids. V shed 3 bases and J 0 bases; nucleotides not matched to a gene: 12. Germline CDR1 reads GTSNPN; CDR2 reads SVGIG (reference sequence). The CDR3 bases are TGTGCCTGGAGGGTCAGGACAGGGAGATACATGAACACTGAAGCTTTCTTT. Protein sequence: CAWRVRTGRYMNTEAFF.

Regarding this clonotype: The germline gene is not matched at one end of the junction; a read error may be the cause. The chain joins TRBV19 to TRBJ1-1; the D gene is possibly TRBD1 (6 bases). The germline V gene has CDR1 LNHDA and CDR2 SQIVND (reference sequence). This CDR3 has 14 amino acids. The DNA of the CDR3 is TGTGCCAGTAGTCCACGGGGGCCTATCCGCCCCCGGGGTTTT. Amino acid sequence: CASSPRGPIRPRGF.

J is TRBJ2-1 and V is TRBV7-2; 11 bases are a match to TRBD2. The CDR3 runs 15 residues. Germline CDR1 reads SGHTA; CDR2 reads FQGNSA. V lost 5 bases, J lost 9 bases, and 9 bases stayed unmatched. The CDR3 is CASSDLAGGSSEQFF. The CDR3 region has the DNA TGTGCCAGCAGCGATCTAGCGGGGGGTTCTTCTGAGCAGTTCTTC.

V usage is TRBV10-3 and J usage is TRBJ2-5, with D unresolved. This CDR3 has 13 residues. V was trimmed by 6 bases and J by 1 base, leaving 9 bases between them. The germline CDR1 and CDR2 sequences are ENHRY and SYGVKD. This CDR3 reads CAIRSSSQETQYF. The DNA of the CDR3 is TGTGCCATCAGGTCTTCGAGCCAAGAGACCCAGTACTTC.

The gene calls are TRBV13 and TRBJ2-5, with TRBD2 identical over 10 bases. The CDR3 has 17 residues. With 4 bases clipped from V and 1 base from J, the junction kept 9 bases outside the gene matches. Germline assignment: CDR1 PRHDT and CDR2 FYEKMQ (reference sequence). The CDR3 nucleotides read TGTGCCAGCAGCTCGACTAGGACTAGCGGTATCCAAGAGACCCAGTACTTC. Translating gives CASSSTRTSGIQETQYF.

This chain uses TRBV7-8 with TRBJ1-3; the match to TRBD1 covers 7 bases. The CDR3 covers 16 residues. V dropped 1 base and J dropped 6; count of bases not matched to a gene: 9. Germline V lookup: CDR1 SGHVS, CDR2 FQNEAQ. The CDR3 DNA reads as TGTGCCAGCAGCTTAGACCCCGGGACAGCTAAAAACACCATATATTTT. Its protein product is CASSLDPGTAKNTIYF.

The chain links TRBV27 to TRBJ2-1, with D perhaps TRBD2 (6 bases). The CDR3 sequence is 14 residues long. V lost 2 bases and J lost 6, with 11 bases in between. Germline V gene lookup returns CDR1 MNHEY and CDR2 SMNVEV (reference sequence). CDR3 region: CASSLTGEGNEQFF. CDR3 nucleotide sequence: TGTGCCAGCAGTTTAACGGGAGAGGGCAATGAGCAGTTCTTC.

The rearrangement links TRBV7-6 to TRBJ2-3; D ambiguous. V dropped 1 base and J dropped 3 bases, with 11 bases sitting between them. Germline values: CDR1 SGHVS, CDR2 FNYEAQ. CDR3 length: 15 residues. CDR3 sequence (DNA): TGTGCCAGCAGCTTAGGTTATGCACAAACAGATACGCAGTATTTT. This sequence encodes CASSLGYAQTDTQYF.

The chain recombines TRBV28 with TRBJ2-7; TRBD1 matches at 8 bases. Germline CDR1 and CDR2: MDHEN and SYDVKM. V shed 6 bases, J shed 3 bases, and the junction held 7 bases outside the gene matches. The CDR3 extends over 14 amino acids. CDR3 loop: CASRHGTGSYEQYF. CDR3 in DNA: TGTGCCAGCAGGCATGGGACAGGCAGCTACGAGCAGTACTTC.

The chain couples TRBV20-1 to TRBJ1-1; no reliable D call. The CDR3 is 14 residues long. Germline V lookup: CDR1 DFQATT, CDR2 SNEGSKA (reference sequence). V gave up 3 bases and J gave up 0 bases, with 11 bases separating them. The CDR3 sequence: CSASVWNLNTEAFF. The CDR3 DNA sequence: TGCAGTGCTAGTGTGTGGAATCTGAACACTGAAGCTTTCTTT.

The rearrangement uses TRBV7-9 and TRBJ1-3; D ambiguous. From germline, CDR1 is SEHNR and CDR2 FQNEAQ (reference sequence). Trimming shortened V by 1 base and J by 10 bases, and 11 bases separated the two germline ends. CDR3 length: 13 residues. CDR3 DNA: TGTGCCAGCAGCTTAGTCCCAGCGGCGACCATATATTTT. This gives the protein CASSLVPAATIYF.

This clonotype has a count of ten or more. The chain carries TRBV14 and TRBJ2-6; D is ambiguous. Germline CDR1 SGHDN, CDR2 FVKESK. The CDR3 loop spans 18 amino acids. Trimming pared 3 bases from V and 1 base from J, leaving 16 bases between. The CDR3 DNA follows: TGTGCCAGCAGCCACGTCGTTGCATTGAATTCTGGGGCCAACGTCCTGACTTTC. This translates into CASSHVVALNSGANVLTF. Full variable domain (missing parts from reference TRBV14 and TRBJ2-6): EAGVTQFPSHSVIEKGQTVTLRCDPISGHDNLYWYRRVMGKEIKFLLHFVKESKQDESGMPNNRFLAERTGGTYSTLKVQPAELEDSGVYFCASSHVVALNSGANVLTFGAGSRLTVL.

This chain joins TRBV28 and TRBJ1-5; TRBD1 might be the D (5 bases). Between the trimmed V and J ends, which lost 6 bases and 8 bases, there was a span of 17 bases. The CDR3 totals 14 residues. Per the germline V gene, CDR1 is MDHEN and CDR2 is SYDVKM. In nucleotides, the CDR3 is TGTGCCAGCAGCCCCGGGGCGCCAATCGAGCCCCAGCATTTT. Its translation is CASSPGAPIEPQHF. Using reference TRBV28 and TRBJ1-5 for the parts outside the CDR3, the full variable domain is DVKVTQSSRYLVKRTGEKVFLECVQDMDHENMFWYRQDPGLGLRLIYFSYDVKMKEKGDIPEGYSVSREKKERFSLILESASTNQTSMYLCASSPGAPIEPQHFGDGTRLSIL.

The gene calls are TRBV6-5 and TRBJ2-5; unclear D gene. V lost 2 bases and J lost 4, with 11 bases in between. The CDR3 is 14 residues long. Germline V gives CDR1 MNHEY, CDR2 SVGAGI. This CDR3 is CASSYTQVGETQYF. CDR3 DNA: TGTGCCAGCAGTTACACTCAAGTTGGAGAGACCCAGTACTTC.

This clonotype occurred many times. This rearrangement joins TRBV7-2 to TRBJ2-2; 7 bases are a match to TRBD2. The CDR3 runs 15 residues. Germline trimming cut 2 bases from V and 1 base from J; bases unmatched to any gene: 1. Germline assignment: CDR1 SGHTA and CDR2 FQGNSA. Here the CDR3 DNA reads TGTGCCAGCAGCTTACTAGCGGTGAACACCGGGGAGCTGTTTTTT. The encoded protein is CASSLLAVNTGELFF. The variable domain in full, with the rest retrieved from reference TRBV7-2 and TRBJ2-2, is GAGVSQSPSNKVTEKGKDVELRCDPISGHTALYWYRQSLGQGLEFLIYFQGNSAPDKSGLPSDRFSAERTGGSVSTLTIQRTQQEDSAVYLCASSLLAVNTGELFFGEGSRLTVL.

The gene calls are TRBV20-1 and TRBJ2-5; 9 bases align to TRBD2. The length of the CDR3 is 16 residues. Trimming removed 3 bases from V and 1 base from J; junction bases left unmatched: 9. Per germline, CDR1 DFQATT and CDR2 SNEGSKA (reference sequence). The DNA of the CDR3 is TGCAGTGCTAGGGATCCAGCGGGGGGCCCCCAAGAGACCCAGTACTTC. The encoded protein is CSARDPAGGPQETQYF.

This clonotype has only one observation. One base away lies a much larger clone, so this may be a sequencing read error. This chain joins TRBV7-2 and TRBJ1-1; D perhaps matches TRBD1 (6 bases). Trimming cost V 4 bases and J 11 bases, with 17 bases left between them. CDR1 SGHTA and CDR2 FQGNSA come from the germline V gene. This CDR3 comprises 13 residues. The CDR3 region is CASSSPPPQGAFF. The CDR3 DNA is TGTGCCAGCAGCTCCCCCCCCCCACAGGGCGCTTTCTTT.

This rearrangement joins TRBV28 to TRBJ1-5, with no clear D. The CDR3 spans 16 residues. The germline V gene encodes CDR1 MDHEN and CDR2 SYDVKM. Trimming took off 4 bases at V and 5 bases at J, with 18 bases between the two ends. This CDR3 reads CASSWGTEGSHQPQHF. Here the CDR3 DNA reads TGTGCCAGCAGTTGGGGTACCGAGGGTTCACATCAGCCCCAGCATTTT.

The chain recombines TRBV3-1 with TRBJ1-2; D is perhaps TRBD1 (6 bases). The length of the CDR3 is 15 residues. The germline V and J ends were trimmed by 5 bases and 4 bases, with 17 bases remaining between them. CDR1 LGHDT and CDR2 YNNKEL come from the germline V gene (reference sequence). The CDR3 loop reads CASSSTGRGTYGYTF. CDR3 bases: TGTGCCAGCAGCTCCACAGGGCGGGGAACCTATGGCTACACCTTC. Full variable domain (missing parts from reference TRBV3-1 and TRBJ1-2): DTAVSQTPKYLVTQMGNDKSIKCEQNLGHDTMYWYKQDSKKFLKIMFSYNNKELIINETVPNRFSPKSPDKAHLNLHINSLELGDSAVYFCASSSTGRGTYGYTFGSGTRLTVV.

V and J are TRBV29-1 and TRBJ2-3; tentative D call: TRBD2 (5 bases). From germline, CDR1 is SQVTM and CDR2 ANQGSEA. Trimming removed 3 bases from V and 10 bases from J, with 14 bases in between. This CDR3 contains 12 residues. The CDR3 DNA follows: TGCAGCGTTGATTCGTTGAGGGATCCGCAGTATTTT. This gives the protein CSVDSLRDPQYF.

V gene TRBV19 combines with J gene TRBJ2-6; D may be TRBD1 (6 bases). The CDR3 is 18 amino acids. V shed 4 bases and J shed 0 bases, with 16 bases lying between them. CDR1 is LNHDA, CDR2 SQIVND, per germline (reference sequence). The CDR3 spells CASSTYLGQPSGANVLTF. As DNA, the CDR3 is TGTGCCAGTAGTACTTATCTCGGACAGCCCTCTGGGGCCAACGTCCTGACTTTC.